This record looks at one TCR beta chain sequence and its context. The data originate from a study of response to subunit inactivated influenza vaccine. The CDR3 consists of 15 residues. Germline CDR1 reads SGHRS; CDR2 reads YFSETQ. V lost 0 bases and J lost 3; bases outside the gene matches: 4. One entry per CDR3 protein, called by TCRdb with MiXCR from the RT-PCR reads. Of 530,000 or so distinct CDR3 sequences in the sample, roughly 23% are singletons; the top ten hold around 2%. This TCR was sampled from a man aged 45 to 65 who received an inactivated influenza vaccine. V usage is TRBV5-1 and J usage is TRBJ1-1, with 8 positions matching TRBD1. The specimen comprised CD4+ T cells sorted from PBMCs, sampled 5 days after vaccination. Here the CDR3 DNA reads TGCGCCAGCAGCTTGGTTTCAGGGGGCTACACTGAAGCTTTCTTT. It is translated as CASSLVSGGYTEAFF.